A single sample gave rise to the 30 T cell receptor beta chains below, sequenced in a study of OX40 agonist ivuxolimab in advanced cancers. Sequenced by immunoSEQ multiplex PCR; TCRdb stores in-frame clones only, minus some. Of under 150,000 clones listed, 85% to 90% are singletons. Sample: CD4+ or CD8+ T cells sorted from blood, taken in a trial of the OX40 agonist ivuxolimab. The source of these receptors is an adult with an advanced solid tumor such as melanoma, head and neck, liver or kidney cancer.

The J gene is TRBJ1-5, the V gene TRBV6-5; possibly TRBD1 for D (6 bases). Germline V CDR1 and CDR2: MNHEY, SVGAGI. Deletions cut 5 bases from V and 7 bases from J, with 12 bases between. The CDR3 covers 13 residues. CDR3 in amino acids: CASSITGSQPQHF. The CDR3 DNA is TGTGCCAGCAGTATCACAGGGTCCCAGCCCCAGCATTTT.

The V call is TRBV28, the J call TRBJ1-4; tentative D call: TRBD1 (6 bases). The CDR3 loop spans 15 amino acids. Trimming took off 5 bases at V and 8 bases at J, with 18 bases between the two ends. Per the germline V gene, CDR1 is MDHEN and CDR2 is SYDVKM. This chain's CDR3 is CASSTPSTGGEKLFF. CDR3 in DNA: TGTGCCAGCAGTACACCTTCGACGGGGGGCGAAAAACTGTTTTTT.

This clone was found once. The rearrangement uses TRBV10-3 and TRBJ2-3, with TRBD2 matching over 8 bases. Trimming removed 7 bases from V and 5 bases from J; junction bases left unmatched: 11. The CDR3 spans 15 residues. CDR1 and CDR2 (germline): ENHRY, SYGVKD. The CDR3 sequence is CAIKITGGLIDTQYF. The CDR3 region has the DNA TGTGCCATCAAGATAACGGGGGGGCTGATAGATACGCAGTATTTT.

The CDR3 sequence: CASSPRTDSYEQYF. The DNA of the CDR3 is TGTGCCAGCTCACCCAGGACAGATTCCTACGAGCAGTACTTC. The chain links TRBV18 to TRBJ2-7; D is perhaps TRBD1 (6 bases). This CDR3 comprises 14 residues. Trimming removed 3 bases at V and 1 base at J, with 10 bases between. CDR1 is KGHSH, CDR2 LQKENI, per germline.

This rearrangement joins TRBV7-2 to TRBJ2-2; D ambiguous. The germline gives CDR1 SGHTA, CDR2 FQGNSA. Trimming cost V 6 bases and J 5 bases, with 13 bases left between them. The CDR3 is 14 residues long. The CDR3 loop reads CASSPGARTGELFF. CDR3 nucleotide sequence: TGTGCCAGCAGTCCCGGCGCTAGGACCGGGGAGCTGTTTTTT.

The chain is built from TRBV5-1 and TRBJ2-2, with a weak D call TRBD1 (6 bases). Looked up from germline, CDR1 is SGHRS and CDR2 is YFSETQ. The CDR3 runs 15 residues. Deletions cut 6 bases from V and 2 bases from J, with 14 bases between. CDR3 protein: CASNPGTFNTGELFF. DNA for the CDR3: TGCGCCAGCAACCCAGGGACATTTAACACCGGGGAGCTGTTTTTT.

V usage is TRBV4-2 and J usage is TRBJ1-1; 10 bases line up with TRBD1. The ends lost 5 bases at V and 10 bases at J; junction bases unmatched: 13. This CDR3 spans 15 amino acids. Germline CDR1 and CDR2: LGHNA and YNFKEQ. Written as DNA, the CDR3 is TGTGCCAGCAGCAGCCAGGACAGGGGGTCTCGTGGAGCTTTCTTT. Amino acid sequence: CASSSQDRGSRGAFF.

This chain joins TRBV28 and TRBJ2-1; unclear D gene. The CDR3 is 12 amino acids. V lost 3 bases and J 8 bases, leaving 8 bases between the germline ends. Per germline, CDR1 MDHEN and CDR2 SYDVKM. CDR3 sequence reads: CASSFQSYEQFF. The CDR3, as DNA: TGTGCCAGCAGTTTCCAGTCTTATGAGCAGTTCTTC.

V and J are TRBV6-6 and TRBJ1-1; 8 bases map to TRBD1. CDR3 size: 13 residues. Germline V gene lookup returns CDR1 MNHNY and CDR2 SVGAGI (reference sequence). V dropped 4 bases and J dropped 12; count of bases not matched to a gene: 10. The CDR3 spells CASSWPGQVLTFF. The CDR3 DNA follows: TGTGCCAGCAGTTGGCCGGGACAGGTCTTAACTTTCTTT.

CDR3 loop: CAWTSTSGGNTGELFF. The CDR3 nucleotides are TGTGCCTGGACGAGTACTAGCGGGGGGAACACCGGGGAGCTGTTTTTT. V is TRBV30 and J is TRBJ2-2; 11 nucleotides match TRBD2. The ends lost 4 bases at V and 1 base at J; junction bases unmatched: 5. The length of the CDR3 is 16 residues. Germline-derived CDR1 and CDR2 are GTSNPN and SVGIG (reference sequence).

V is TRBV15 and J is TRBJ1-2; D ambiguous. CDR1 and CDR2 (germline): LNHNV, YYDKDF (reference sequence). The CDR3 consists of 15 residues. V was clipped by 1 base and J by 3 bases, with 12 bases between them. DNA of the CDR3: TGTGCCACCAGCAGAGGTAGAGGAGTTGACTATGGCTACACCTTC. Translation: CATSRGRGVDYGYTF.

This sequence joins TRBV4-3 and TRBJ1-2; D uncertain. The CDR3 loop spans 15 amino acids. Looked up from germline, CDR1 is LGHNA and CDR2 is YSLEER. V lost 0 bases and J 4 bases, leaving 12 bases between the germline ends. Here the CDR3 DNA reads TGCGCCAGCAGCCAAGATAACGGCTCTGGCTATGGCTACACCTTC. This codes for CASSQDNGSGYGYTF.

V usage is TRBV5-1 and J usage is TRBJ2-1; 11 nucleotides match TRBD2. Germline CDR1 and CDR2: SGHRS and YFSETQ. The CDR3 is 15 residues long. V dropped 4 bases and J dropped 8; count of bases not matched to a gene: 8. CDR3 sequence: CASSVGTSGLHEQFF. In nucleotides, the CDR3 is TGCGCCAGCAGCGTGGGGACTAGCGGCCTCCATGAGCAGTTCTTC.

The rearrangement uses TRBV6-1 and TRBJ2-5; 7 nucleotides line up with TRBD2. The CDR3 is made up of 15 amino acids. V trimming: 5 bases; J trimming: 4 bases; junction bases outside the gene matches: 10. Germline CDR1 MNHNS, CDR2 SASEGT. The CDR3 region is CASSRRVTSRETQYF. The CDR3 nucleotides read TGTGCCAGCAGTCGTAGGGTGACTAGCAGAGAGACCCAGTACTTC.

The V gene is TRBV7-2, the J gene TRBJ1-2, with 9 bases matching TRBD1. Germline assignment: CDR1 SGHTA and CDR2 FQGNSA. Trimming at V came to 4 bases and at J to 4 bases, leaving 13 bases not matched to a gene. This CDR3 is 17 amino acids long. The CDR3 DNA is TGTGCCAGCAGCTCCTCCGGACGGGGACAGGGCAGCTATGGCTACACCTTC. This codes for CASSSSGRGQGSYGYTF.

V is TRBV7-2 and J is TRBJ2-2; weak D call: TRBD2 (5 bases). Germline CDR1 and CDR2: SGHTA and FQGNSA. This CDR3 contains 15 residues. Trimming pared 0 bases from V and 1 base from J, leaving 6 bases between. CDR3 loop: CASSLAAGNTGELFF. CDR3 DNA sequence: TGTGCCAGCAGCTTAGCTGCGGGGAACACCGGGGAGCTGTTTTTT.

The V call is TRBV6-1, the J call TRBJ1-2; D is possibly TRBD1 (6 bases). This CDR3 has 13 residues. From germline, CDR1 is MNHNS and CDR2 SASEGT. Trimming pared 6 bases from V and 4 bases from J, leaving 12 bases between. The CDR3 DNA follows: TGTGCCAGCAGAAACGAGGACAGCTATGGCTACACCTTC. This encodes CASRNEDSYGYTF.

This chain connects TRBV5-1 to TRBJ1-1, with TRBD1 matching over 10 bases. The CDR3 consists of 15 residues. CDR1 is SGHRS, CDR2 YFSETQ, per germline. J lost 4 bases, V lost 4 bases, and 7 bases had no gene match. The CDR3 DNA follows: TGCGCCAGCAGCCTGGACAGGGGGTTCGGCACTGAAGCTTTCTTT. It codes for CASSLDRGFGTEAFF.

The chain has TRBV14 and TRBJ1-2; weak D call: TRBD1 (5 bases). Germline values: CDR1 SGHDN, CDR2 FVKESK. Trimming removed 4 bases at V and 4 bases at J, with 13 bases between. The CDR3 length is 14 residues. The CDR3: CASSRRQGTYGYTF. DNA for the CDR3: TGTGCCAGCAGCCGGCGGCAGGGAACCTATGGCTACACCTTC.

The chain employs TRBV6-5 and TRBJ1-2; a possible D gene is TRBD1 (6 bases). Germline V CDR1 and CDR2: MNHEY, SVGAGI. The CDR3 is made up of 12 amino acids. V was cut by 5 bases and J by 8 bases, with 12 bases left in between. The CDR3 spells CASSPYQGGYTF. The CDR3 DNA is TGTGCCAGCAGTCCGTACCAGGGGGGCTACACCTTC.

This CDR3 reads CASTTSEGNYGYTF. The CDR3 DNA is TGTGCCAGCACCACCTCAGAGGGTAACTATGGCTACACCTTC. The rearrangement uses TRBV28 and TRBJ1-2, with no clear D. This CDR3 has 14 residues. The germline V and J ends were trimmed by 7 bases and 1 base, with 13 bases remaining between them. CDR1 and CDR2 (germline): MDHEN, SYDVKM.

The genes are TRBV5-6 and TRBJ2-3; 13 nucleotides match TRBD2. J lost 1 base, V lost 3 bases, and 11 bases had no gene match. Per the germline V gene, CDR1 is SGHDT and CDR2 is YYEEEE. This CDR3 is built from 19 residues. In DNA, the CDR3 is TGTGCCAGCAGCTCCCGACTAGCGGGGGGCCCTACAGGCACAGATACGCAGTATTTT. Translated: CASSSRLAGGPTGTDTQYF.

The chain uses TRBV19 and TRBJ2-7; 7 bases map to TRBD1. Germline CDR1 is LNHDA and CDR2 is SQIVND (reference sequence). CDR3 length equals 18 residues. V lost 1 base, J lost 3 bases, and 15 bases stayed unmatched. The CDR3 reads CASSIVRGHRDSLYEQYF. The CDR3 DNA is TGTGCCAGTAGTATAGTTAGGGGGCACCGAGACAGCCTCTACGAGCAGTACTTC.

This clone was counted a few times. The rearrangement links TRBV30 to TRBJ1-6; 9 bases are a match to TRBD1. The CDR3 is made up of 14 amino acids. With 3 bases clipped from V and 10 bases from J, the junction kept 7 bases outside the gene matches. Germline CDR1 GTSNPN, CDR2 SVGIG (reference sequence). CDR3 amino acids: CAWSLPGQGSPLHF. The CDR3 DNA is TGTGCCTGGAGCCTACCGGGACAGGGATCACCCCTCCACTTT. The entire variable domain, with the rest obtained from reference TRBV30 and TRBJ1-6, is as follows: SQTIHQWPATLVQPVGSPLSLECTVEGTSNPNLYWYRQAAGRGLQLLFYSVGIGQISSEVPQNLSASRPQDRQFILSSKKLLLSDSGFYLCAWSLPGQGSPLHFGNGTRLTVT.

Notes on this clone: Additional DNA sequences in this sample encode the identical CDR3. The V call is TRBV7-9, the J call TRBJ2-1; 9 positions agree with TRBD1. The CDR3 has 15 residues. Germline CDR1 SEHNR, CDR2 FQNEAQ (reference sequence). Losses at the gene ends were 1 base for V and 3 bases for J; bases not matched to a gene: 1. For the CDR3, the DNA is TGTGCCAGCAGCTTAGGGACAGGGGACTACAATGAGCAGTTCTTC. Translation gives CASSLGTGDYNEQFF. Full variable domain (rest looked up from reference TRBV7-9 and TRBJ2-1): DTGVSQNPRHKITKRGQNVTFRCDPISEHNRLYWYRQTLGQGPEFLTYFQNEAQLEKSRLLSDRFSAERPKGSFSTLEIQRTEQGDSAMYLCASSLGTGDYNEQFFGPGTRLTVL.

The V and J genes are TRBV6-5 and TRBJ2-3; D remains ambiguous. The CDR3 totals 15 residues. Looked up from germline, CDR1 is MNHEY and CDR2 is SVGAGI. The ends were cut back, 0 bases at V and 0 bases at J, with 7 bases in the middle. Written as DNA, the CDR3 is TGTGCCAGCAGTTACTCCAGCACTAGCACAGATACGCAGTATTTT. As protein: CASSYSSTSTDTQYF.

This clone was observed a single time. The chain recombines TRBV11-2 with TRBJ1-2; D is unresolved. V was trimmed by 4 bases and J by 2 bases, leaving 8 bases between them. CDR1 is SGHAT, CDR2 FQNNGV, per germline. The CDR3 runs 13 residues. DNA for the CDR3: TGTGCCAGCAGCTCTGACGGCAACTATGGCTACACCTTC. Amino acids: CASSSDGNYGYTF.

This clone was counted only a few times. This rearrangement joins TRBV19 to TRBJ1-1; D might be TRBD1 (6 bases). Trimming cost V 7 bases and J 1 base, with 13 bases left between them. From germline, CDR1 is LNHDA and CDR2 SQIVND (reference sequence). This CDR3 is built from 14 residues. CDR3 residues: CASKNREQNTEAFF. The CDR3 DNA reads TGTGCCAGTAAGAACAGGGAGCAGAACACTGAAGCTTTCTTT.

This chain uses TRBV19 with TRBJ2-7, with D possibly TRBD1 on 5 matching bases. Trimming shortened V by 4 bases and J by 2 bases, and 18 bases separated the two germline ends. Germline V gene sequence: CDR1 LNHDA, CDR2 SQIVND (reference sequence). The CDR3 runs to 16 residues. The CDR3 nucleotides are TGTGCCAGTAGTAGCCTCGGTGGGGCGAGAGCCTACGAGCAGTACTTC. Its translation: CASSSLGGARAYEQYF. The whole variable domain, remainder taken from reference TRBV19 and TRBJ2-7, is DGGITQSPKYLFRKEGQNVTLSCEQNLNHDAMYWYRQDPGQGLRLIYYSQIVNDFQKGDIAEGYSVSREKKESFPLTVTSAQKNPTAFYLCASSSLGGARAYEQYFGPGTRLTVT.

V gene TRBV27 combines with J gene TRBJ1-4; no clear D. Germline values: CDR1 MNHEY, CDR2 SMNVEV (reference sequence). The CDR3 totals 12 residues. Between the trimmed V and J ends, which lost 4 bases and 8 bases, there was a span of 8 bases. The CDR3, as DNA: TGTGCCAGCAGTTCGACGGGGGAAAAACTGTTTTTT. This translates into CASSSTGEKLFF.